The source of this T cell receptor beta chain is a study of T cells in Graves' hyperthyroidism and ophthalmopathy. Authors of the study amplified TCR beta CDR3 regions from RNA transcripts. With the HTBI primer set, the TCR CDR3 went through a first round of RT-PCR. TCRdb used MiXCR to reprocess the multiplex PCR reads, holding one entry per CDR3 protein. The table has 450,000 to 650,000 distinct CDR3 sequences, more than 20% seen once; the top ten hold about 30%. The CDR3 is 16 amino acids. The V gene end was trimmed by 5 bases and the J gene end by 1 base; junction bases not matched to a gene: 7. Germline lookup yields CDR1 PRHDT and CDR2 FYEKMQ (reference sequence). Many counts were recorded for this clonotype.

The sequenced material came from blood. The TCR sequence derives from a man aged 18-30 years with Graves' hyperthyroidism. The V gene is TRBV13, the J gene TRBJ2-7, with 11 bases that match TRBD2. The CDR3 here is CASSPVLAGESYEQYF. DNA of the CDR3: TGTGCCAGCAGCCCCGTACTAGCGGGGGAATCCTACGAGCAGTACTTC.